These 15 T cell receptor beta chains were all obtained from the same sample, sequenced in a study of T cells after posttransplantation cyclophosphamide. Cyclophosphamide on days +3 and +4 followed busulfan-fludarabine conditioning and a marrow graft. Assay used: immunoSEQ multiplex PCR; TCRdb lists only in-frame clones, some missing. Recorded here are 16,000 or so clones, none singletons. Here the sequenced sample was PBMCs, taken after allogeneic stem cell transplant with posttransplant cyclophosphamide. These receptor sequences come from a female patient between 25 and 45 years old who received an allogeneic stem cell transplant from a related donor, was CMV-positive, and had no GVHD. Some T cells may originate from the graft donor.

This clone was observed at least ten times. DNA for the CDR3: TGTGCCTGGAGTGGTAATAATCAGCCCCAGCATTTT. It translates to CAWSGNNQPQHF. V and J are TRBV30 and TRBJ1-5; no clear D gene. The V end lost 1 base, the J end lost 4 bases, and 5 bases lay between the germline ends. Germline lookup yields CDR1 GTSNPN and CDR2 SVGIG (reference sequence). The CDR3 is made up of 12 amino acids.

This clone showed up many times. This rearrangement joins TRBV7-2 to TRBJ2-5; 11 bases align to TRBD2. The germline V gene has CDR1 SGHTA and CDR2 FQGNSA. The CDR3 consists of 18 residues. Unmatched junction bases numbered 12, after V lost 1 base and J lost 5 bases. The CDR3 spells CASSLGPDTSGSGETQYF. CDR3 in DNA: TGTGCCAGCAGCTTAGGTCCCGATACTAGCGGGAGTGGGGAGACCCAGTACTTC.

This clone has at least ten counts. The chain has TRBV6-1 and TRBJ2-6; 7 bases align to TRBD1. CDR3 size: 17 residues. J was trimmed by 4 bases and V by 4 bases; bases with no gene match: 10. Germline V gene data show CDR1 as MNHNS and CDR2 as SASEGT. The CDR3 DNA follows: TGTGCCAGCAGTGCCATATCAGGGGGTTTGGGGGCCAACGTCCTGACTTTC. As protein: CASSAISGGLGANVLTF.

This clone was observed many times. Different DNA sequences within this sample yield the same CDR3. The chain couples TRBV15 to TRBJ1-2; 7 bases are a match to TRBD1. The CDR3 is 16 amino acids. V lost 2 bases to trimming and J lost 2 bases; unmatched junction nucleotides: 8. Germline assignment: CDR1 LNHNV and CDR2 YYDKDF (reference sequence). Here the CDR3 DNA reads TGTGCCACCAGCAGACCACCCCCGGGACAGAACTATGGCTACACCTTC. Translated, it gives CATSRPPPGQNYGYTF.

This clone was picked up many times. This chain uses TRBV4-1 with TRBJ2-1; D may be TRBD1 (6 bases). CDR3 size: 16 residues. Germline loops: CDR1 MGHRA, CDR2 YSYEKL. V lost 5 bases and J lost 9, with 23 bases in between. The CDR3 sequence is CASSVTTGRVGAEQFF. CDR3 in DNA: TGCGCCAGCAGCGTAACGACTGGACGCGTGGGGGCTGAGCAGTTCTTC.

This clone was seen ten or more times. This chain uses TRBV28 with TRBJ2-1; D possibly corresponds to TRBD2 (5 bases). Between the trimmed V and J ends, which lost 8 bases and 5 bases, there was a span of 16 bases. The CDR3 totals 14 residues. The germline V gene encodes CDR1 MDHEN and CDR2 SYDVKM. DNA for the CDR3: TGTGCCAGCGCTCCTTCCGGGATTAACAATGAGCAGTTCTTC. Translating it yields CASAPSGINNEQFF.

At least ten counts were recorded for this clone. The chain links TRBV5-6 to TRBJ2-2; D may be TRBD2 (6 bases). There are 15 residues in the CDR3. Germline V gene lookup returns CDR1 SGHDT and CDR2 YYEEEE. V was shortened by 0 bases and J by 6 bases, with 12 bases between the two germline ends. CDR3: CASSLGTWGAGELFF. CDR3 sequence (DNA): TGTGCCAGCAGCTTGGGGACGTGGGGGGCCGGGGAGCTGTTTTTT.

This clone was observed at least ten times. The chain has TRBV28 and TRBJ1-5, with D possibly being TRBD1 (6 bases). This CDR3 spans 17 amino acids. Germline assignment: CDR1 MDHEN and CDR2 SYDVKM. CDR3 nucleotide sequence: TGTGCAAGCGGGGGCCCGTTGATGATTTTAAGCAATCAGCCCCAGCATTTT. Translated: CASGGPLMILSNQPQHF.

This clone showed up many times. The chain employs TRBV7-9 and TRBJ2-1; 11 bases match TRBD1. V lost 6 bases to trimming and J lost 3 bases; unmatched junction nucleotides: 7. CDR1 and CDR2 from the germline V gene are SEHNR and FQNEAQ (reference sequence). The CDR3 contains 16 residues. The chain's CDR3 is CASRIVGTGGYNEQFF. The CDR3 DNA sequence: TGTGCCAGCAGGATTGTCGGGACAGGGGGCTACAATGAGCAGTTCTTC.

This clone has a count of ten or more. The chain joins TRBV28 to TRBJ1-5, with 7 bases aligning to TRBD1. J lost 8 bases, V lost 7 bases, and 17 bases had no gene match. There are 16 residues in the CDR3. Germline loops: CDR1 MDHEN, CDR2 SYDVKM. CDR3 bases: TGTGCCAGCAAAGGCCGACAGGGCATCCCTCTGGAGCCCCAGCATTTT. It yields the protein CASKGRQGIPLEPQHF. Based on the CDR3 plus reference TRBV28 and TRBJ1-5, the full variable domain is DVKVTQSSRYLVKRTGEKVFLECVQDMDHENMFWYRQDPGLGLRLIYFSYDVKMKEKGDIPEGYSVSREKKERFSLILESASTNQTSMYLCASKGRQGIPLEPQHFGDGTRLSIL.

The genes are TRBV6-4 and TRBJ2-1; 9 bases are shared with TRBD2. CDR1 is MRHNA, CDR2 SNTAGT, per germline. V dropped 6 bases and J dropped 0; count of bases not matched to a gene: 3. CDR3 length: 15 amino acids. The CDR3 nucleotides are TGTGCCAGCAGAATTAGCGGGGGCTCCTACAATGAGCAGTTCTTC. As protein: CASRISGGSYNEQFF.

This clone was observed many times. This chain joins TRBV18 and TRBJ1-1; 8 bases agree with TRBD1. The CDR3 extends over 13 amino acids. Trimming cost V 3 bases and J 8 bases; bases outside gene matches: 5. Germline loops: CDR1 KGHSH, CDR2 LQKENI. The CDR3 nucleotides read TGTGCCAGCTCACCCAGACAGGGGACGGAAGCTTTCTTT. Translated, it gives CASSPRQGTEAFF.

This clone has at least ten counts. The rearrangement joins TRBV23-1 to TRBJ2-1, with 10 positions matching TRBD2. TRBV23-1 is identified as an open reading frame with a role that is uncertain. This CDR3 is 24 amino acids long. The junction had 23 bases not matched to a gene; V was cut back by 0 bases and J by 0 bases. The CDR3 DNA reads TGCGCCAGCAGTCAATCGATGAAGCGGGAGGGCCTCGTGAGGTCGTTAAACTCCTACAATGAGCAGTTCTTC. Its protein product is CASSQSMKREGLVRSLNSYNEQFF.

This clone was counted ten times or more. J is TRBJ2-7 and V is TRBV28, with no clear D. Deletions cut 0 bases from V and 7 bases from J, with 10 bases between. Germline V lookup: CDR1 MDHEN, CDR2 SYDVKM. The CDR3 totals 13 residues. In DNA form, the CDR3 reads TGTGCCAGCAGTTTATGGTCTCAAGAGGAGCAGTACTTC. This translates into CASSLWSQEEQYF. Looking up the rest from reference TRBV28 and TRBJ2-7 gives the full variable domain: DVKVTQSSRYLVKRTGEKVFLECVQDMDHENMFWYRQDPGLGLRLIYFSYDVKMKEKGDIPEGYSVSREKKERFSLILESASTNQTSMYLCASSLWSQEEQYFGPGTRLTVT.

This clone was detected only a few times. One end of the junction fails to match germline, which may point to a read error. The rearrangement uses TRBV18 and TRBJ1-2; D is unclear. The CDR3 has 16 residues. Germline CDR1 and CDR2: KGHSH and LQKENI. CDR3 residues: CASSPWGGISNCGYTF. Here the CDR3 DNA reads TGTGCCAGCTCACCCTGGGGAGGCATTAGCAACTGTGGCTACACCTTC.